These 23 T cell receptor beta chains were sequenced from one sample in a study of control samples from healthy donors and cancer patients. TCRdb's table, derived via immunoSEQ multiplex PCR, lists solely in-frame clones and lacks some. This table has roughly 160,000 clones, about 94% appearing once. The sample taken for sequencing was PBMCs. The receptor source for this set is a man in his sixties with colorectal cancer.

DNA of the CDR3: TGTGCCAGTAGGGGAGGGAGCCGGAGTCAGCCCCAGCATTTT. Its translation is CASRGGSRSQPQHF. V usage is TRBV19 and J usage is TRBJ1-5; D gene unclear. Germline CDR1 and CDR2: LNHDA and SQIVND (reference sequence). The CDR3 extends over 14 amino acids. V shed 6 bases and J shed 6 bases, with 15 bases lying between them.

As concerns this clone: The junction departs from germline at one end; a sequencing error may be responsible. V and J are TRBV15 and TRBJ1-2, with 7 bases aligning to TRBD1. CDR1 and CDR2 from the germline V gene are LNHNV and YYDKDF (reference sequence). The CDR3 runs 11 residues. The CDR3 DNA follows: TGTGCCACCAGCAGCTCCGCGACAGGGCGCTTC. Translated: CATSSSATGRF.

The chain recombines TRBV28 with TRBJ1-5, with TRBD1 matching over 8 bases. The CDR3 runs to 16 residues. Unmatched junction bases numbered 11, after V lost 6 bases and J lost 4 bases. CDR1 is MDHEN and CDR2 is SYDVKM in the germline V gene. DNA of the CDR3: TGTGCCAGCAGGGTCCCGGGACAGGTTCGAAATCAGCCCCAGCATTTT. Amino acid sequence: CASRVPGQVRNQPQHF.

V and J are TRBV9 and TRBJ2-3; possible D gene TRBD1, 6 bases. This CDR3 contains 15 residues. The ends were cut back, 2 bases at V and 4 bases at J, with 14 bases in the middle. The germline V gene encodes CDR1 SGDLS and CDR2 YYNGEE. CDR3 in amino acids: CASSVLQGTADTQYF. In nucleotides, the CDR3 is TGTGCCAGCAGCGTCTTACAGGGAACAGCAGATACGCAGTATTTT.

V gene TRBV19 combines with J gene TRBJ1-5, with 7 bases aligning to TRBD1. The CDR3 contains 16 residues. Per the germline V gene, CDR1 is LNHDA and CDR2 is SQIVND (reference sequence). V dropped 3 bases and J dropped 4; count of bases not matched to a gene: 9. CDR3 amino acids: CASSIGGQLKNQPQHF. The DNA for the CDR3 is TGTGCCAGTAGTATCGGGGGACAGTTGAAAAATCAGCCCCAGCATTTT. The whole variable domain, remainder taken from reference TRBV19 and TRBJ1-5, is DGGITQSPKYLFRKEGQNVTLSCEQNLNHDAMYWYRQDPGQGLRLIYYSQIVNDFQKGDIAEGYSVSREKKESFPLTVTSAQKNPTAFYLCASSIGGQLKNQPQHFGDGTRLSIL.

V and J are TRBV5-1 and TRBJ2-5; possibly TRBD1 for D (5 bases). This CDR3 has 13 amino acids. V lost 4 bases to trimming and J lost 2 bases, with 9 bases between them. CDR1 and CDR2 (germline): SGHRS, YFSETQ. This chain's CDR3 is CASSGAQQETQYF. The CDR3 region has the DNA TGCGCCAGCAGCGGGGCACAGCAAGAGACCCAGTACTTC.

The CDR3 is CASSPAYYEQYF. CDR3 DNA: TGTGCCAGCAGCCCAGCATACTACGAGCAGTACTTC. The V call is TRBV11-2, the J call TRBJ2-7; D is uncertain. From germline, CDR1 is SGHAT and CDR2 FQNNGV. Trimming took off 5 bases at V and 3 bases at J, with 8 bases between the two ends. The CDR3 covers 12 residues.

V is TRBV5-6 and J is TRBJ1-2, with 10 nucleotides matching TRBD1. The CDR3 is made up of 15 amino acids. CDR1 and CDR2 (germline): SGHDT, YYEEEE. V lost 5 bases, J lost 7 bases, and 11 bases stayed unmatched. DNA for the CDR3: TGTGCCAGCAGACACCCGGGACAGGGGACGTCTGGCTACACCTTC. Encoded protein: CASRHPGQGTSGYTF.

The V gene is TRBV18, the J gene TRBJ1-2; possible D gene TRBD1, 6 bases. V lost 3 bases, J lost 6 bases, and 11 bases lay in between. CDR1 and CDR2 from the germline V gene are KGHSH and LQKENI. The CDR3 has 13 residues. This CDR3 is CASSPRGGDGYTF. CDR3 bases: TGTGCCAGCTCACCGAGGGGGGGTGATGGCTACACCTTC.

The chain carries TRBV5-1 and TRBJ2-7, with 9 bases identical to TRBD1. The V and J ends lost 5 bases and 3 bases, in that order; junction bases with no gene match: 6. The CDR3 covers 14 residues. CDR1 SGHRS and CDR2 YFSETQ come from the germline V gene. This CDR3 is CASRTGTGIYEQYF. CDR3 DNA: TGCGCCAGCAGAACCGGGACAGGGATCTACGAGCAGTACTTC.

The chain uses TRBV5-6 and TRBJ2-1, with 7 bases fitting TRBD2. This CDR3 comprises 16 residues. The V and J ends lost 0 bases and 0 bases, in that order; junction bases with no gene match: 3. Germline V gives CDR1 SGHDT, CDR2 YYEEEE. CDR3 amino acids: CASSLVGGSSYNEQFF. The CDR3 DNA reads TGTGCCAGCAGCTTGGTCGGGGGGAGCTCCTACAATGAGCAGTTCTTC. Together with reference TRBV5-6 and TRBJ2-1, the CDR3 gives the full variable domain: DAGVTQSPTHLIKTRGQQVTLRCSPKSGHDTVSWYQQALGQGPQFIFQYYEEEERQRGNFPDRFSGHQFPNYSSELNVNALLLGDSALYLCASSLVGGSSYNEQFFGPGTRLTVL.

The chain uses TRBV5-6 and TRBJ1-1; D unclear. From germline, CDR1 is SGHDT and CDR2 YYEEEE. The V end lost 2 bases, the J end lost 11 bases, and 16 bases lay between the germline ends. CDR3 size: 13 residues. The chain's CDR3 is CASSLGQDFGAFF. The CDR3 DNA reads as TGTGCCAGCAGCTTAGGTCAGGACTTTGGGGCTTTCTTT.

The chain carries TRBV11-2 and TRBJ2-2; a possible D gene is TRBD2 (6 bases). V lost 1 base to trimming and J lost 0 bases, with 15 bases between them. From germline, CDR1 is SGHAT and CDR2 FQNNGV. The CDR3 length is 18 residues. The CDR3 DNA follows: TGTGCCAGCAGCTTAGTCGCGGGACTCTATTCGAACACCGGGGAGCTGTTTTTT. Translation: CASSLVAGLYSNTGELFF.

The CDR3 coding sequence is TGCGCCAGCAGCTTGGGTACGGGAGTAAGCTACGAGCAGTACTTC. This codes for CASSLGTGVSYEQYF. The chain is built from TRBV5-1 and TRBJ2-7; weak D call: TRBD2 (6 bases). This CDR3 is 15 amino acids long. Germline V gene data show CDR1 as SGHRS and CDR2 as YFSETQ. Trimming removed 0 bases from V and 3 bases from J, with 13 bases in between.

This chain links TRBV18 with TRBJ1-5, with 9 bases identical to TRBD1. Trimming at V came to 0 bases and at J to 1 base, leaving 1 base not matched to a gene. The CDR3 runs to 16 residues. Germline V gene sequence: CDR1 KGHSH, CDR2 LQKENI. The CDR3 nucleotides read TGTGCCAGCTCACCACCGGGGACAGGGAGCAATCAGCCCCAGCATTTT. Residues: CASSPPGTGSNQPQHF.

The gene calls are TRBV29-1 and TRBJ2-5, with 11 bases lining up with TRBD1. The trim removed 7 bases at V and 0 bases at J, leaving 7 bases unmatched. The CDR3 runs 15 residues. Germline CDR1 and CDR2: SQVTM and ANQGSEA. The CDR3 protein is CSGLGTGGNQETQYF. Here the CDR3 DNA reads TGCAGCGGGCTTGGGACAGGGGGTAACCAAGAGACCCAGTACTTC.

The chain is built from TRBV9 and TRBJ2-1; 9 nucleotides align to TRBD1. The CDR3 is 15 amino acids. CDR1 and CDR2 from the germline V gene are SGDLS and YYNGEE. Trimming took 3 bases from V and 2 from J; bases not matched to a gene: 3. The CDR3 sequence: CASSAGTGTYNEQFF. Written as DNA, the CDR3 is TGTGCCAGCAGCGCCGGGACAGGGACCTACAATGAGCAGTTCTTC.

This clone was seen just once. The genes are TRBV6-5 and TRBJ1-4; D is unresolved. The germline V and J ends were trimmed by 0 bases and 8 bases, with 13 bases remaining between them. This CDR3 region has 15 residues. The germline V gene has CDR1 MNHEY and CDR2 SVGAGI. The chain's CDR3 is CASSYSDGRQEKLFF. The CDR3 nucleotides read TGTGCCAGCAGTTACTCCGACGGACGCCAGGAAAAACTGTTTTTT.

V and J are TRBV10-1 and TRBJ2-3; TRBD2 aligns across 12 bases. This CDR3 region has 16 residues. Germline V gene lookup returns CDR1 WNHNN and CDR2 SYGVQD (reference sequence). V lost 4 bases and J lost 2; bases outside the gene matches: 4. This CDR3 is CASSALAGGDTDTQYF. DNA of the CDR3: TGCGCCAGCAGTGCCCTAGCGGGGGGGGACACAGATACGCAGTATTTT.

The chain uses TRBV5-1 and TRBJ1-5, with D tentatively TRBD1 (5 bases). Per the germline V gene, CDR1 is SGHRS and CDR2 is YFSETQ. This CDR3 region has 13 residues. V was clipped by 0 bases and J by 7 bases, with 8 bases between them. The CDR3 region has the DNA TGCGCCAGCAGCTTGGAGGGGTGGCAGCCCCAGCATTTT. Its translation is CASSLEGWQPQHF.

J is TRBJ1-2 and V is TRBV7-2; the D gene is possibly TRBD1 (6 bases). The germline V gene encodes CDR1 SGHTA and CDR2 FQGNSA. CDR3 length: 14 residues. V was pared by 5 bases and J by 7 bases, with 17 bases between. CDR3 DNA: TGTGCCAGCAGCCGGGGGGCAGGGGAGGGTGGCTACACCTTC. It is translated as CASSRGAGEGGYTF.

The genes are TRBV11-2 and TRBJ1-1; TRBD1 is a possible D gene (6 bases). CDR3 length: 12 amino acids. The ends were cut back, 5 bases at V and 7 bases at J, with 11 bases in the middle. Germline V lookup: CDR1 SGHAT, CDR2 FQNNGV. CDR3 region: CASSKGVSEAFF. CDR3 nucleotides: TGTGCCAGCAGCAAGGGGGTGAGTGAAGCTTTCTTT.

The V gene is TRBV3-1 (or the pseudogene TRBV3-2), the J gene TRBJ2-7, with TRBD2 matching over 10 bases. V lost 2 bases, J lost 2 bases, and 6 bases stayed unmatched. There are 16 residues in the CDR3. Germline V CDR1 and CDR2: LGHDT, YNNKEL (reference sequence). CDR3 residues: CASSQRASGGTYEQYF. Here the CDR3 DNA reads TGTGCCAGCAGCCAACGGGCTAGCGGGGGAACCTACGAGCAGTACTTC.